This is a list of T cell receptor beta chains from one sample in a study of cytomegalovirus exposure and HLA in healthy donors. Clones were read by immunoSEQ multiplex PCR, and TCRdb kept only the in-frame ones, dropping some. The sample shows 130,000 or so clones, about 10% of them seen only once. Specimen: PBMCs. All receptors come from a woman between 40 and 55 years old in good health and CMV-seropositive. Both conserved end residues are part of each CDR3. A D gene is named only where the DNA matches it firmly. Size is stated for part of the rows, as once, few or many counts, or as a class when the clone is expanded.

j_call v_call clone_size d_call cdr3_nt cdr3_aa
TRBJ2-3 TRBV19 NA NA TGTGCCAGTAGTAGGGGAGCCACAGATACGCAGTATTTT CASSRGATDTQYF
TRBJ2-5 TRBV5-1 NA TRBD1 TGCGCCAGCCGCGCGAGTGGGGACAGGGAACAAGAGACCCAGTACTTC CASRASGDREQETQYF
TRBJ2-3 TRBV5-4 NA NA TGTGCCAGCAGCTCCCCGGGGGATACGCAGTATTTT CASSSPGDTQYF
TRBJ1-1 TRBV9 few NA TGTGCCAGCAGCGTAGGCGCCCCCGAAGCTTTCTTT CASSVGAPEAFF
TRBJ2-2 TRBV6-5 few TRBD1 TGTGCCAGCAGTCGACAGGGGGTAAACACCGGGGAGCTGTTTTTT CASSRQGVNTGELFF
TRBJ1-1 TRBV14 NA NA TGTGCCAGCAGCCAAGAAGGAGGGCGGGTCACTGAAGCTTTCTTT CASSQEGGRVTEAFF
TRBJ1-1 TRBV7-9 NA NA TGTGCCAGCAGCGTGGACAGCAACACTGAAGCTTTCTTT CASSVDSNTEAFF
TRBJ2-1 TRBV9 NA TRBD2 TGTGCCAGCAGCGCCCCGGCGGGGGGGCTGGTGAATGAGCAGTTCTTC CASSAPAGGLVNEQFF
TRBJ1-6 TRBV27 few NA TGTGCCAGCAGTTTAGGGCAGGGCGGTTCACCCCTCCACTTT CASSLGQGGSPLHF
TRBJ1-1 TRBV6-5 NA TRBD1 TGTGCCAGCAGTTACCCAGGGGGTAACACTGAAGCTTTCTTT CASSYPGGNTEAFF
TRBJ2-1 TRBV10-2 NA TRBD2 TGCGCCAGGGGGGGGACCCTCTACAATGAGCAGTTCTTC CARGGTLYNEQFF
TRBJ2-2 TRBV25-1 NA TRBD2 TGTGCCAGCGGGTCTAGCGGGGGGTTCCCCGGGGAGCTGTTTTTT CASGSSGGFPGELFF
TRBJ2-3 TRBV19 few NA TGTGCCAGTAGACGGACAACGGACAGCTCAGATACGCAGTATTTT CASRRTTDSSDTQYF
TRBJ1-3 TRBV5-5 NA NA TGTGCCAGCAGCGGGGGCAGGGCGCTCTCTGGAAACACCATATATTTT CASSGGRALSGNTIYF
TRBJ1-5 TRBV15 NA TRBD1 TGTGCCACCAGCTGGGACAGGGGACGCAATCAGCCCCAGCATTTT CATSWDRGRNQPQHF
TRBJ2-7 TRBV11-2 few NA TGTGCCAGCAGGAGTTTAAACAGCTACGAGCAGTACTTC CASRSLNSYEQYF
TRBJ1-1 TRBV5-8 few NA TGTGCCAGCAGCTTGGTTAGTCTCGTTTCCACTGAAGCTTTCTTT CASSLVSLVSTEAFF
TRBJ1-4 TRBV9 NA NA TGTGCCAGCAGCCCGAGTGAAACTAATGAAAAACTGTTTTTT CASSPSETNEKLFF
TRBJ2-2 TRBV11-3 NA TRBD2 TGTGCCAGCAGCTCTAGCGGGGGGGCCACCGGGGAGCTGTTTTTT CASSSSGGATGELFF
TRBJ2-1 TRBV5-5 few NA TGTGCCAGCAGCTTGGTAGGGGGGGACCCCTACAATGAGCAGTTCTTC CASSLVGGDPYNEQFF
TRBJ2-5 TRBV5-4 few TRBD1 TGTGCCAGCAGCCCCGGGACAGGTTACCAAGAGACCCAGTACTTC CASSPGTGYQETQYF
TRBJ2-6 TRBV14 few NA TGTGCCAGCAGCCAAGATCATGTCAGGGGGGCTGGGGCCAACGTCCTGACTTTC CASSQDHVRGAGANVLTF
TRBJ2-1 TRBV6-5 few TRBD2 TGTGCCAGCAGCCCCGGGACTAGCGGGGTGAATGAGCAGTTCTTC CASSPGTSGVNEQFF
TRBJ2-3 TRBV5-4 few TRBD2 TGTGCCAGCAGCTTGTACCGCGGGGGGGGCACAGATACGCAGTATTTT CASSLYRGGGTDTQYF
TRBJ1-6 TRBV12-5 many NA TGTGCTAGTGGTTTGGACAGGGACTCACCCCTCCACTTT CASGLDRDSPLHF
TRBJ2-2 TRBV9 few NA TGTGCCAGCAGCCCCCAGAACCGAAACACCGGGGAGCTGTTTTTT CASSPQNRNTGELFF
TRBJ1-3 TRBV6-5 few NA TGTGCCAGCAGTTACTCAGCCGGAAACACCATATATTTT CASSYSAGNTIYF
TRBJ1-3 TRBV4-2 NA NA TGTGCCAGCAGCCTAGACACGGTCACCATATATTTT CASSLDTVTIYF
TRBJ2-3 TRBV9 few NA TGTGCCAGCAGCCCCAGCGGTTACACAGATACGCAGTATTTT CASSPSGYTDTQYF
TRBJ2-3 TRBV7-8 few NA TGTGCCACCGGCCAGGGGCAGGGGAGTCCAGATACGCAGTATTTT CATGQGQGSPDTQYF
TRBJ2-1 TRBV5-4 few TRBD2 TGTGCCAGCAGCTTGTTGTCGGGGGGGACCTACAATGAGCAGTTCTTC CASSLLSGGTYNEQFF
TRBJ1-4 TRBV5-6 many TRBD1 TGTGCCAGCAGCGGGCCCGGGACAGGGAATAAAAAACTGTTTTTT CASSGPGTGNKKLFF
TRBJ2-1 TRBV2 few TRBD1 TGTGCCAGCACCCGCATGGACAGGGGCTCCTACAATGAGCAGTTCTTC CASTRMDRGSYNEQFF
TRBJ1-2 TRBV7-9 few NA TGTGCCAGCAGCATGACGGGGGGATTGAATGGCTACACCTTC CASSMTGGLNGYTF
TRBJ1-1 TRBV10-1 few TRBD1 TGCGCCAGCAGTGAGGGACAGGGATACACTGAAGCTTTCTTT CASSEGQGYTEAFF
TRBJ1-1 TRBV2 NA NA TGTGCCAGCAGTGAGTATCAGGGGTTGGCTTTCTTT CASSEYQGLAFF
TRBJ2-1 TRBV6-6 few TRBD2 TGTGCCAGCAGCCCCGAGCTAGCGGTCTACAATGAGCAGTTCTTC CASSPELAVYNEQFF
TRBJ1-1 TRBV5-1 NA NA TGCGCCAGCAGCATGGGGACGGGGGGCACTGAAGCTTTCTTT CASSMGTGGTEAFF
TRBJ2-1 TRBV18 few TRBD2 TGTGCCAGCTCACCACCGGGAAGCGGGGGGGCGAATGAGCAGTTCTTC CASSPPGSGGANEQFF
TRBJ1-4 TRBV6-4 few TRBD1 TGTGCCAGCAGTGACTCGACAGGGGGCAATGAAAAACTGTTTTTT CASSDSTGGNEKLFF
TRBJ1-1 TRBV11-2 NA NA TGTGCCAGCAGCTTAGATTCGAGACAGCCGAACACTGAAGCTTTCTTT CASSLDSRQPNTEAFF
TRBJ1-2 TRBV2 few NA TGTGCCAGCTCCTTCCAGAACAGGGACTATGGCTACACCTTC CASSFQNRDYGYTF
TRBJ2-2 TRBV5-1 few NA TGCGCCAGCAGCCTCCCGCCCGGGAGCGCTAACACCGGGGAGCTGTTTTTT CASSLPPGSANTGELFF
TRBJ1-1 TRBV19 NA NA TGTGCCAGTAGTAAGGACCCGCGCGGGGGAAATGAAGCTTTCTTT CASSKDPRGGNEAFF
TRBJ1-2 TRBV5-4 NA NA TGTGCCAGCAGCTCCCCGTCGCAGGGGAACTATGGCTACACCTTC CASSSPSQGNYGYTF
TRBJ2-7 TRBV7-9 few NA TGTGCCAGCAGCTTTACAGGGAATAGGTACGAGCAGTACTTC CASSFTGNRYEQYF
TRBJ2-7 TRBV10-3 few NA TGTGCCATCGCAGTGACAGACTCCTACGAGCAGTACTTC CAIAVTDSYEQYF
TRBJ1-2 TRBV19 NA NA TGTGCCAGTAGTATTGGAGACTTTCGTCATGGCTACACCTTC CASSIGDFRHGYTF
TRBJ1-6 TRBV21-1 NA NA TGTGCCAGCAGCTTACAGGGGCCCCCCCACTTT CASSLQGPPHF
TRBJ1-1 TRBV9 NA NA TGTGCCAGCAGCGTAGGGGGAGCGGCTGAAGCTTTCTTT CASSVGGAAEAFF
TRBJ2-2 TRBV10-3 few TRBD2 TGTGCCATCGGGAGCGGGGGGCCTGACACCGGGGAGCTGTTTTTT CAIGSGGPDTGELFF
TRBJ2-2 TRBV5-4 few TRBD1 TGTGCCAGCAGCTTCGGGACAGGGTATGGCGGGGAGCTGTTTTTT CASSFGTGYGGELFF
TRBJ1-4 TRBV5-1 few NA TGCGCCAGCGGTCGGGGGAGCGCTAATGAAAAACTGTTTTTT CASGRGSANEKLFF
TRBJ1-4 TRBV6-5 NA NA TGTGCCAGCGGTCGCCCAGGGTTGGGTGAAAAACTGTTTTTT CASGRPGLGEKLFF
TRBJ1-1 TRBV2 NA TRBD1 TGTGCCAGCGTGAGAGAGACAGGGCCCACTGAAGCTTTCTTT CASVRETGPTEAFF
TRBJ1-4 TRBV27 NA NA TGTGCCAGCAAGCGGATCGTGGATGAAAAACTGTTTTTT CASKRIVDEKLFF
TRBJ2-2 TRBV5-1 few NA TGCGCCAGCAGTCCCACCGCTACGAACACCGGGGAGCTGTTTTTT CASSPTATNTGELFF